This T cell receptor (beta chain) emerged from a study of T cells generated in artificial thymic organoids (dated by TCRdb to about 2017). Regarding the research as a whole: The TCR alpha and beta CDR3 repertoires of CD8 single positive T cells derived from in vitro artificial thymic organoids were compared with those of thymic and peripheral blood naive CD8 T cells. The displayed repertoire sequencing data were described as being representative of three independent experiments. Findings and caveats that apply to the study as a whole: Organoid-derived CD8 single positive T cells showed physiological TCR clonotype diversity comparable to thymic and blood naive CD8 T cells.

Non-mobilized peripheral blood was obtained from healthy adult donors. Enrichment of primary CD8+ T cells was done with magnetic beads from the Miltenyi CD8+ T cell Isolation Kit. Prior to RNA extraction, naive CD8 T cells from blood were isolated by FACS sorting as CD3+TCRalphabeta+CD8+CD45RO-CCR7+ cells. For each sample, total RNA was purified from approximately 40,000 to 200,000 sorted cells using the RNeasy Micro kit, and RNA quality was assessed on an Agilent RNA 6000 Nano chip. The germline V and J ends show losses of 5 bases and 6 bases respectively, and no gene match explains 7 bases of the junction. From the cysteine through the phenylalanine, the CDR3 covers 15 amino acids. Only the CDR3 region is kept as DNA, spanning 45 bases read in frame from base 1. Per the germline V gene (reference sequence), MNHEY is the CDR1 and SMNVEV is the CDR2. This clonotype is regarded as medium-sized (0.01 to 0.1%). There is no known antigen for this receptor. The record has no base qualities; no much larger clone is one base away.

TCRalpha and TCRbeta libraries were amplified separately by semi-nested PCR with Advantage 2 and reverse primers in the TRAC or TRBC constant regions. Between roughly 3.5 and 500 ng of total RNA was used as input for first-strand cDNA synthesis. TCR cDNA libraries were generated by 5'-RACE using the SMARTer PCR cDNA Synthesis kit, with a poly-dT primer employed for first-strand synthesis. The semi-nested reverse primers in the constant regions carried 5-nucleotide sample-specific barcodes, and the PCR products were cleaned up with the Zymo DNA Clean and Concentrator-5 kit. As many as ten barcoded samples were combined into a pool, ligated to Illumina adaptors, and sequenced on an Illumina MiSeq as 2 x 150 bp paired-end reads. As for how the authors treated the data: Demultiplexed reads were aligned using BLAT against a custom library containing all human TRAV, TRAJ, TRBV, TRBD and TRBJ combinations from IMGT. The best BLAT hits were picked using pslCDnaFilter (-maxAligns=1, -ignoreIntrons), and custom Perl scripts were used to calculate clonotype frequencies. Through fastp at Q25 and MiXCR, TCRdb rebuilt clones from the public reads, retaining in-frame beta chains. Identical CDR3 protein sequences are pooled into one entry, listed with their most common genes and DNA. The V and J calls shown here were made by TCRdb, not taken from the authors' results. In this sample the table shows 5,000 to 6,500 distinct CDR3 sequences, over 30% of which occur a single time. Of the sample, 2.4% is held by the ten largest clones.

The chain was built from TRBV27 and TRBJ2-3; 11 middle bases align to TRBD2. Sequences were obtained from naive CD8+ T cells from blood. The sample's cell subset or site label, in plain terms: CD3+TCRalphabeta+CD8SP T cells; for blood, CD45RO-CCR7+ naive CD8+ T cells. The TCR originated in a human donor who gave cord blood stem cells for thymic organoid culture, a cardiac surgery patient who gave postnatal thymus, or a blood donor (not recorded which). This receptor has the CDR3 CASSELAGDTDTQYF. The bases are TGTGCCAGCAGTGAACTAGCGGGAGATACCGATACGCAGTATTTT.